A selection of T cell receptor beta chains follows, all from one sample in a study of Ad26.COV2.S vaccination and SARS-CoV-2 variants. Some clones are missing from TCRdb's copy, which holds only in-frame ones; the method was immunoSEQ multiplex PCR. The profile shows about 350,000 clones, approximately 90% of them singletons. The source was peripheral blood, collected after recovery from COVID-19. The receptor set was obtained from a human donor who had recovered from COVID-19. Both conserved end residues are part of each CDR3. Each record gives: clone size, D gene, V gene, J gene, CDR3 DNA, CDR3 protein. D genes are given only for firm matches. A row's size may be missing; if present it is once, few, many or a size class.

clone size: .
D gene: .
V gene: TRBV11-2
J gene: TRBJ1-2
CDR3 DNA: TGTGCCAGCAGCTCCCTTTTTATGACGGAAGGCTATGGCTACACCTTC
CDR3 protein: CASSSLFMTEGYGYTF

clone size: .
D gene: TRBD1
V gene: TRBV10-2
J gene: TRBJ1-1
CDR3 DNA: TGCGCCAGCAGTCGGACAGGGGGCACTGAAGCTTTCTTT
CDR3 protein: CASSRTGGTEAFF

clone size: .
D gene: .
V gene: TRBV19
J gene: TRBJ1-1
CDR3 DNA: TGTGCCAGTAGTATAGATGGGGCGGGCACTGAAGCTTTCTTT
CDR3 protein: CASSIDGAGTEAFF

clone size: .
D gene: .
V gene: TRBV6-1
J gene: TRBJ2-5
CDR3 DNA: TGTGCCAGCAGGGAAGGCTCGCAGGCCCCAGAGACCCAGTACTTC
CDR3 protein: CASREGSQAPETQYF

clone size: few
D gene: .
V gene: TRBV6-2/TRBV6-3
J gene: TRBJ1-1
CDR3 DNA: TGTGCCAGCAGTCCAAATGTGGTCGCTGAAGCTTTCTTT
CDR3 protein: CASSPNVVAEAFF

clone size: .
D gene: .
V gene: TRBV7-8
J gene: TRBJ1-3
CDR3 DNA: TGTGCCAGCAGCTTTCGGGATAGTGGAAACACCATATATTTT
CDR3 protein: CASSFRDSGNTIYF

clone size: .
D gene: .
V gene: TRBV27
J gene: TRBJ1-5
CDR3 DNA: TGTGCCAGCAGTTCCGGACAGTACAATCAGCCCCAGCATTTT
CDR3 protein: CASSSGQYNQPQHF

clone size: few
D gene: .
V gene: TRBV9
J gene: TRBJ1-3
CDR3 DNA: TGTGCCAGCAGCCTCCTAGGGGGGGGGAACGCTGGAAACACCATATATTTT
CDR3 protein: CASSLLGGGNAGNTIYF

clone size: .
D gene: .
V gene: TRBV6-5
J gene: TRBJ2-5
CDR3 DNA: TGTGCCAGCAGTTACTGGGGTGACGAGACCCAGTACTTC
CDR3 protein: CASSYWGDETQYF

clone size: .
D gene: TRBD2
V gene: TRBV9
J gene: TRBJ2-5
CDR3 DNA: TGTGCCAGCAGCGTTGGCGGGGGGGGCATAGAGACCCAGTACTTC
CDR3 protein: CASSVGGGGIETQYF

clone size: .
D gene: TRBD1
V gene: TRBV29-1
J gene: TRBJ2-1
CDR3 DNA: TGCAGCGTCGGACAGGGATCCTACAATGAGCAGTTCTTC
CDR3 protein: CSVGQGSYNEQFF

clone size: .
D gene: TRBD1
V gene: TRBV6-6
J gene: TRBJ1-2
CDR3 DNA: TGTGCCAGCAGTTACGGGTCAGGGGGCAGCCGGGGCTACACCTTC
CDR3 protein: CASSYGSGGSRGYTF

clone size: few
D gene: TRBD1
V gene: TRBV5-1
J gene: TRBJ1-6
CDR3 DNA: TGCGCCAGCAGCCCCAGTACAGGGGCCGATAATTCACCCCTCCACTTT
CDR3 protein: CASSPSTGADNSPLHF

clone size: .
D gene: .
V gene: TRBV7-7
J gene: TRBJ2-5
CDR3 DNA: TGTGCTAGCAGCTTAGCACTGGGGCAAGAGACCCAGTACTTC
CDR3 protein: CASSLALGQETQYF

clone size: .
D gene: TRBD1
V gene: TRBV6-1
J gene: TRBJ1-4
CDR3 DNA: TGTGCCAGCAGTGATGGGACAGGGAATGAAAAACTGTTTTTT
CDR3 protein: CASSDGTGNEKLFF

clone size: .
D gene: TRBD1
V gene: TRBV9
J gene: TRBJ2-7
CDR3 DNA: TGTGCCAGCAGCGTAGTTTTGACAGGGCAACTTCTCTACGAGCAGTACTTC
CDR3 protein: CASSVVLTGQLLYEQYF

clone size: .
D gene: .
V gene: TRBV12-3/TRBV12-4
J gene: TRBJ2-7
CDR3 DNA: TGTGCCAGCAGTGAAATCGGTTGGGGCGAGCAGTACTTC
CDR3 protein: CASSEIGWGEQYF

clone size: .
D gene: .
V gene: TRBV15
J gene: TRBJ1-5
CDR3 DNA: TGTGCCACCAGCAGAGCGGGCTTACGGCCCCAGCATTTT
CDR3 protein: CATSRAGLRPQHF

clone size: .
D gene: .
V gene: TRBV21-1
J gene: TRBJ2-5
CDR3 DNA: TGTGCCAGCAGCAAATTGAGAACCATTCCCCAGCAAGAGACCCAGTACTTC
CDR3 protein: CASSKLRTIPQQETQYF

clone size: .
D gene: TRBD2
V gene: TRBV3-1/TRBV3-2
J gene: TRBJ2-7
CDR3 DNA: TGTGCCAGCCGCCAATATAGCGGGGACTACGAGCAGTACTTC
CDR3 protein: CASRQYSGDYEQYF

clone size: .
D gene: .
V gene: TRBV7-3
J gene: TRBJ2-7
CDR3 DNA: TGTGCCAGCAGCTTACGTTTCGGGACACCGCGTTACGAGCAGTACTTC
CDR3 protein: CASSLRFGTPRYEQYF

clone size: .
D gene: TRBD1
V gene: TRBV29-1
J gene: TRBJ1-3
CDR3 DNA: TGCAGCGCAATACAGGGGGCAGGTGGAAACACCATATATTTT
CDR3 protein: CSAIQGAGGNTIYF

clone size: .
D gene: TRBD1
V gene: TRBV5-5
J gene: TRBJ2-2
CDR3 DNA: TGTGCCAGCAGCTTGACAGGGGGCCTCTCCACCGGGGAGCTGTTTTTT
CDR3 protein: CASSLTGGLSTGELFF

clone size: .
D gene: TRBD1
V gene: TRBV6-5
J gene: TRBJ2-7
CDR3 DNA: TGTGCCACCACACCGACAGGGGAGGCCTACGAGCAGTACTTC
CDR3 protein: CATTPTGEAYEQYF

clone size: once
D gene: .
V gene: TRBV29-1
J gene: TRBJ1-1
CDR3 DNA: TGCAGCGTTCGATACAGGGTCGGTGAAGCTTTCTTT
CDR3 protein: CSVRYRVGEAFF

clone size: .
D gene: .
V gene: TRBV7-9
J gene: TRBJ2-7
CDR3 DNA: TGTGCCAGCAGCTTAGTTGCGGGCTACGAGCAGTACTTC
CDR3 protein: CASSLVAGYEQYF

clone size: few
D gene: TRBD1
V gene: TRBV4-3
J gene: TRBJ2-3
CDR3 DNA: TGCGCCAGCAGCCAAGATTTACAGGGGACGAATACGCAGTATTTT
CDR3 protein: CASSQDLQGTNTQYF

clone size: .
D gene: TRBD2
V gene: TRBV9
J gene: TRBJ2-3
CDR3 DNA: TGTGCCAGCAGCGCAGCGGGACTAACCAGCACAGATACGCAGTATTTT
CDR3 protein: CASSAAGLTSTDTQYF

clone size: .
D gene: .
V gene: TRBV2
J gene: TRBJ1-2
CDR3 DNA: TGTGCCAGCAGTGAATCCTGGGGTGAGGGCTACACCTTC
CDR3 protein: CASSESWGEGYTF

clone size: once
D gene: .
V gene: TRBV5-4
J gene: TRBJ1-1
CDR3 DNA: TGTGCCAGCAGCTTCCCTATCACCCCGTGGTCGAACACTGAAGCTTTCTTT
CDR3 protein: CASSFPITPWSNTEAFF

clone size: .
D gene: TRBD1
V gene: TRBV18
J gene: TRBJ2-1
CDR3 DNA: TGTGCCAGCTCACCAGAACTGCAGGGGGCTAAGGGCAATGAGCAGTTCTTC
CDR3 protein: CASSPELQGAKGNEQFF

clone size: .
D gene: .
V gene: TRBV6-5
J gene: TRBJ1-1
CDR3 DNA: TGTGCCAGCAGCCGAATTGGGACTGAAGCTTTCTTT
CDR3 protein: CASSRIGTEAFF

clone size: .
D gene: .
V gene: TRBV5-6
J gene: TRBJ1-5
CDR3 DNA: TGTGCCAGCAACCTAGGGAATCAGCCCCAGCATTTT
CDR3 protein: CASNLGNQPQHF

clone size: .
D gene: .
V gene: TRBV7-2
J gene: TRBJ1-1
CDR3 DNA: TGTGCCAGCAGCCATTTAAATAGTCTAAACGTGGAAGCTTTCTTT
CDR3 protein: CASSHLNSLNVEAFF

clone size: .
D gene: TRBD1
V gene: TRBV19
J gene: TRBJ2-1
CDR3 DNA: TGTGCCAGTAGTATCTGGGACAGGGGAATAGACAATGAGCAGTTCTTC
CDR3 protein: CASSIWDRGIDNEQFF

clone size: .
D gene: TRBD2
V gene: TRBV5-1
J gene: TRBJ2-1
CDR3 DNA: TGCGCCAGCAGCGCCACTAGCGGCCACAATGAGCAGTTCTTC
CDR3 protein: CASSATSGHNEQFF

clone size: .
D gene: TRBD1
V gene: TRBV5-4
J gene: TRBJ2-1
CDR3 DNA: TGTGCCAGCAGCTCCGAGGCGGGACAGGGGTACAATGAGCAGTTCTTC
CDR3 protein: CASSSEAGQGYNEQFF

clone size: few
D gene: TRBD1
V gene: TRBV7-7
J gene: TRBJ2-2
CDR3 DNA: TGTGCCAGCAGCTTAGGACCTCGACAGGGGACCGGGGAGCTGTTTTTT
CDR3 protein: CASSLGPRQGTGELFF

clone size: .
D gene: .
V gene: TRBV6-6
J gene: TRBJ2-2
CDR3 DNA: TGTGCCAGCAACAAAGGGGCAACCGGGGAGCTGTTTTTT
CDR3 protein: CASNKGATGELFF

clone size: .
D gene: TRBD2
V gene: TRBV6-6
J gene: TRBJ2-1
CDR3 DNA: TGTGCCAGCAGTTGGACTAGCGGGGGGGAATATGAGCAGTTCTTC
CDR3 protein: CASSWTSGGEYEQFF

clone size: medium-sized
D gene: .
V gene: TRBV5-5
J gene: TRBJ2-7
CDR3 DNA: TGTGCCAGCAGCTTGGCGCCTAGAACTCCTTACGAGCAGTACTTC
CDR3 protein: CASSLAPRTPYEQYF

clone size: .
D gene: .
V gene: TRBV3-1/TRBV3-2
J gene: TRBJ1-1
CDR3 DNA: TGTGCCAGCAGCCAAAGGGCCTTGAACACTGAAGCTTTCTTT
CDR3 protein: CASSQRALNTEAFF

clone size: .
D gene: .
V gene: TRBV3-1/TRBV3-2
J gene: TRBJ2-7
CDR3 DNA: TGTGCCAGCAGCCAAAGGGGGGTGGACGAGCAGTACTTC
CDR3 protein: CASSQRGVDEQYF

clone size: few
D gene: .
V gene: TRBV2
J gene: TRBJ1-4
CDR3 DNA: TGTGCCAGCAGGACTGGAGGGAAACTGTTTTTT
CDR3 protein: CASRTGGKLFF

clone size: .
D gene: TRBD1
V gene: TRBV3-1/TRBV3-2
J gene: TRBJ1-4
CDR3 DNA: TGTGCCAGCAGCCCCGGGACAGGGTTTGAAAAACTGTTTTTT
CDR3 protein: CASSPGTGFEKLFF

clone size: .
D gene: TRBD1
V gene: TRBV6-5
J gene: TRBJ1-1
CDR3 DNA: TGTGCCAGCAGTACCGGGACAGGGAACACTGAAGCTTTCTTT
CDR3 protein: CASSTGTGNTEAFF

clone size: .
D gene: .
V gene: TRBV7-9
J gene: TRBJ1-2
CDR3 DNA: TGTGCCAGCAGCCCCTCGGACAGTCTCTATGGCTACACCTTC
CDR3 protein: CASSPSDSLYGYTF

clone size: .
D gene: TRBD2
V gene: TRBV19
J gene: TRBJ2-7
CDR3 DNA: TGTGCCAGTAGGACCAGCGGGGGCAGCTACGAGCAGTACTTC
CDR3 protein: CASRTSGGSYEQYF

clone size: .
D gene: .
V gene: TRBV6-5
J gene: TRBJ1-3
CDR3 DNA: TGTGCCAGCAGTTCAGGGCTAACGGGAAACACCATATATTTT
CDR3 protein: CASSSGLTGNTIYF

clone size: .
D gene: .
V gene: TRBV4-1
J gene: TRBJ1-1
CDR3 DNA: TGCGCCAGCAGCCAAGGTTCCGCCCACGGGACAACTGAAGCTTTCTTT
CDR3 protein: CASSQGSAHGTTEAFF

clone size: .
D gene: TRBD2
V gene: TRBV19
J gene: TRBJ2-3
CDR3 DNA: TGTGCCAGTAGATCGGGACTATCATTTGCCACAGATACGCAGTATTTT
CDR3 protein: CASRSGLSFATDTQYF

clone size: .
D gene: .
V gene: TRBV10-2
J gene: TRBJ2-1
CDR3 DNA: TGCGCCAGCAGTGGTTCAAGGGGGGCTGACTACAATGAGCAGTTCTTC
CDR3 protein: CASSGSRGADYNEQFF

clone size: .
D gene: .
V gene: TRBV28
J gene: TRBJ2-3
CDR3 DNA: TGTGCCAGCAGGCCTATTAGGACATCTCCAAGGGATACGCAGTATTTT
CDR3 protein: CASRPIRTSPRDTQYF

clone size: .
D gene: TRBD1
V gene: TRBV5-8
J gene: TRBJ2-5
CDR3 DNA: TGTGCCAGCAGCTTGAGGGGGACAGGGGGCCTGAGGGAGACCCAGTACTTC
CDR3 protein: CASSLRGTGGLRETQYF

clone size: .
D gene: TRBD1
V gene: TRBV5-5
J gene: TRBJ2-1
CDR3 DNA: TGTGCCAGCAGCTGGGGACAGGGGGTTATGGATGAGCAGTTCTTC
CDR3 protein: CASSWGQGVMDEQFF